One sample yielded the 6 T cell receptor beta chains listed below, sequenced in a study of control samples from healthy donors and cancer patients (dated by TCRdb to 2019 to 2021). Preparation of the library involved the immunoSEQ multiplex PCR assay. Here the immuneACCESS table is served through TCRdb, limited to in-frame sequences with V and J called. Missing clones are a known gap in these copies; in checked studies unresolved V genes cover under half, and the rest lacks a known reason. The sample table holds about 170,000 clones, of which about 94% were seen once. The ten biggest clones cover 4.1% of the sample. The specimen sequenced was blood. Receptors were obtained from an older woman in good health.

The CDR3 reads CASSEGSFDYGYTF. In DNA form, the CDR3 reads TGTGCCAGCAGCGAAGGGAGTTTTGACTATGGCTACACCTTC. This chain links TRBV9 with TRBJ1-2, with D unresolved. The germline V gene has CDR1 SGDLS and CDR2 YYNGEE. With 3 bases removed from V and 3 bases from J, the gap between germline ends came to 12 bases. This CDR3 has 14 amino acids. Filled out from reference TRBV9 and TRBJ1-2, the complete variable domain reads DSGVTQTPKHLITATGQRVTLRCSPRSGDLSVYWYQQSLDQGLQFLIQYYNGEERAKGNILERFSAQQFPDLHSELNLSSLELGDSALYFCASSEGSFDYGYTFGSGTRLTVV.

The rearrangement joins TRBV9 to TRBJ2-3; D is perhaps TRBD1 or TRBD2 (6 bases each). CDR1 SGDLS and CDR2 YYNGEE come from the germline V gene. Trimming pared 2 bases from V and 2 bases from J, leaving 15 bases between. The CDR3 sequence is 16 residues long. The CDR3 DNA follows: TGTGCCAGCAGCGTTTTGGGTCGGGGGCACACAGATACGCAGTATTTT. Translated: CASSVLGRGHTDTQYF. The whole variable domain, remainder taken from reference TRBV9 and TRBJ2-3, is DSGVTQTPKHLITATGQRVTLRCSPRSGDLSVYWYQQSLDQGLQFLIQYYNGEERAKGNILERFSAQQFPDLHSELNLSSLELGDSALYFCASSVLGRGHTDTQYFGPGTRLTVL.

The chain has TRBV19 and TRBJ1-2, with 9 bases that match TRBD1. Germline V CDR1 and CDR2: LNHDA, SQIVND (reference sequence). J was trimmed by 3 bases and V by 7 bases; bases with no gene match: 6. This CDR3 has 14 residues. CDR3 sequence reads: CASTGTGTYYGYTF. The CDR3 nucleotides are TGTGCCAGTACCGGGACAGGGACTTACTATGGCTACACCTTC.

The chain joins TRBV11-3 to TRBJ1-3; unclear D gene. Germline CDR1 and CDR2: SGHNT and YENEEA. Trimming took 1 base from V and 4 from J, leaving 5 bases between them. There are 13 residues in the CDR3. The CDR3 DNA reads TGTGCCAGCAGCTTAGGGCAGGGAAACACCATATATTTT. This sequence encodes CASSLGQGNTIYF.

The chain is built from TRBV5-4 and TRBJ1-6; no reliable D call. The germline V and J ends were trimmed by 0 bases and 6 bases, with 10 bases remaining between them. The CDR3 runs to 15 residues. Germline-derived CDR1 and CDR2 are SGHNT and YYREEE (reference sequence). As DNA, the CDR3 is TGTGCCAGCAGCTTGGATGGGGTTGCTAATTCACCCCTCCACTTT. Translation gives CASSLDGVANSPLHF.

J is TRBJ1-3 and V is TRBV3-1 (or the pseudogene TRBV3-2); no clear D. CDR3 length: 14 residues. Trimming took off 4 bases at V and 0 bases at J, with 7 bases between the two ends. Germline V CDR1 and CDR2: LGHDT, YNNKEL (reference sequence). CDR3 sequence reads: CASSPENSGNTIYF. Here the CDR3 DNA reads TGTGCCAGCAGCCCAGAAAACTCTGGAAACACCATATATTTT.